Shown below are 30 T cell receptor beta chains from a single sample sequenced in a study of blood T cell repertoires in COVID-19. Method: immunoSEQ multiplex PCR; TCRdb's copy keeps in-frame clones and lacks some. Among 250,000 to 350,000 clones listed, roughly 86% were seen once. Sequencing was performed on peripheral blood. The receptors shown here come from a woman in her thirties with COVID-19, enrolled during active disease.

The gene calls are TRBV6-4 and TRBJ1-2; TRBD1 matches at 7 bases. This CDR3 contains 14 residues. The V and J ends lost 4 bases and 6 bases, in that order; junction bases with no gene match: 8. From germline, CDR1 is MRHNA and CDR2 SNTAGT. CDR3 sequence reads: CASSVSKGAHGYTF. Here the CDR3 DNA reads TGTGCCAGCAGTGTTTCAAAGGGGGCTCATGGCTACACCTTC.

This rearrangement joins TRBV20-1 to TRBJ1-5; possibly TRBD1 for D (6 bases). The CDR3 runs 19 residues. Trimming took 3 bases from V and 2 from J, leaving 26 bases between them. CDR1 DFQATT and CDR2 SNEGSKA come from the germline V gene (reference sequence). The CDR3 DNA sequence: TGCAGTGCTAGTCGGGCCCGATTGGACAGCCCGTTTCGCAATCAGCCCCAGCATTTT. Encoded protein: CSASRARLDSPFRNQPQHF.

V gene TRBV19 combines with J gene TRBJ1-1, with TRBD1 as a possible D gene (5 bases). Trimming cost V 11 bases and J 4 bases, with 11 bases left between them. CDR1 and CDR2 (germline): LNHDA, SQIVND (reference sequence). The CDR3 has 11 amino acids. The DNA for the CDR3 is TGTGCCGGCCGGAGGGGCACTGAAGCTTTCTTT. Amino acids: CAGRRGTEAFF.

The genes are TRBV27 and TRBJ1-4; 7 nucleotides line up with TRBD1. Germline V gives CDR1 MNHEY, CDR2 SMNVEV (reference sequence). The CDR3 is 15 amino acids. J lost 3 bases, V lost 2 bases, and 3 bases had no gene match. This chain's CDR3 is CASSLRGGPNEKLFF. As DNA, the CDR3 is TGTGCCAGCAGTTTACGAGGGGGCCCTAATGAAAAACTGTTTTTT.

The gene calls are TRBV2 and TRBJ2-5, with D perhaps TRBD2 (6 bases). V was shortened by 2 bases and J by 4 bases, with 8 bases between the two germline ends. The germline V gene has CDR1 SNHLY and CDR2 FYNNEI. This CDR3 contains 13 residues. CDR3 protein: CASSERRVETQYF. In DNA form, the CDR3 reads TGTGCCAGCAGTGAAAGGAGGGTAGAGACCCAGTACTTC.

This clone has a handful of counts. This rearrangement joins TRBV7-9 to TRBJ1-2, with a weak D call TRBD1 (6 bases). The CDR3 spans 15 residues. The germline V and J ends were trimmed by 2 bases and 4 bases, with 14 bases remaining between them. CDR1 and CDR2 (germline): SEHNR, FQNEAQ (reference sequence). CDR3 residues: CASSLIGQPLYGYTF. Written as DNA, the CDR3 is TGTGCCAGCAGCTTAATAGGACAGCCCCTCTATGGCTACACCTTC.

The CDR3 region is CASSLTGENSPLHF. The CDR3 region has the DNA TGTGCCAGCAGCTTGACAGGGGAAAATTCACCCCTCCACTTT. The rearrangement links TRBV5-5 to TRBJ1-6, with TRBD1 identical over 7 bases. The germline V gene encodes CDR1 SGHKS and CDR2 YYEKEE (reference sequence). Losses at the gene ends were 1 base for V and 7 bases for J; bases not matched to a gene: 2. CDR3 length: 14 residues.

V is TRBV2 and J is TRBJ2-1; no reliable D call. CDR3 length: 13 amino acids. CDR1 is SNHLY, CDR2 FYNNEI, per germline. V shed 5 bases and J shed 2 bases, with 7 bases lying between them. CDR3 amino acids: CASSYLPYNEQFF. CDR3 DNA sequence: TGTGCCAGCAGTTACTTACCCTACAATGAGCAGTTCTTC.

The V gene is TRBV29-1, the J gene TRBJ2-1; maybe TRBD2 (5 bases). The CDR3 has 13 amino acids. The V end lost 4 bases, the J end lost 3 bases, and 10 bases lay between the germline ends. CDR1 and CDR2 (germline): SQVTM, ANQGSEA. CDR3 loop: CSVGQRNYNEQFF. The CDR3 nucleotides read TGCAGCGTTGGCCAGCGGAACTACAATGAGCAGTTCTTC.

The sample holds one count of this clone. The gene calls are TRBV25-1 and TRBJ2-1; a possible D gene is TRBD1 (5 bases). There are 16 residues in the CDR3. The V end was cut by 5 bases, the J end by 4 bases, with 18 bases between. CDR1 is MGHDK and CDR2 is SYGVNS in the germline V gene. The CDR3 spells CASSPQVQGWYNEQFF. CDR3 coding DNA: TGTGCCAGCAGTCCCCAAGTGCAGGGCTGGTACAATGAGCAGTTCTTC. Based on the CDR3 plus reference TRBV25-1 and TRBJ2-1, the full variable domain is EADIYQTPRYLVIGTGKKITLECSQTMGHDKMYWYQQDPGMELHLIHYSYGVNSTEKGDLSSESTVSRIRTEHFPLTLESARPSHTSQYLCASSPQVQGWYNEQFFGPGTRLTVL.

The table lists this clone with a few counts. The rearrangement uses TRBV2 and TRBJ1-6, with D unclear. The V end lost 8 bases, the J end lost 7 bases, and 18 bases lay between the germline ends. CDR3 length: 15 amino acids. Per germline, CDR1 SNHLY and CDR2 FYNNEI. CDR3 loop: CASSLTVDGNSPLHF. CDR3 coding DNA: TGTGCCAGCTCCCTGACTGTTGACGGGAATTCACCCCTCCACTTT.

The chain has TRBV4-1 and TRBJ2-1; 7 positions match TRBD1. CDR1 MGHRA and CDR2 YSYEKL come from the germline V gene. The V gene end was trimmed by 3 bases and the J gene end by 13 bases; junction bases not matched to a gene: 3. The CDR3 has 11 residues. CDR3 nucleotide sequence: TGCGCCAGCAGCCACACAGGGGAACAGTTCTTC. Protein: CASSHTGEQFF.

The chain joins TRBV11-2 to TRBJ2-7; D possibly corresponds to TRBD1 (5 bases). In germline, CDR1 is SGHAT, CDR2 FQNNGV. Between the trimmed V and J ends, which lost 5 bases and 0 bases, there was a span of 17 bases. CDR3 length: 16 residues. CDR3 coding DNA: TGTGCCAGCAGCCGTCTTAGATCAGGGCCCTCCTACGAGCAGTACTTC. Its protein is CASSRLRSGPSYEQYF.

Note on this clone: Other DNA variants within this sample encode the same CDR3. The chain links TRBV5-1 to TRBJ1-3; TRBD1 might be the D (5 bases). This CDR3 has 15 residues. The V and J ends lost 0 bases and 1 base respectively, with 8 bases between them. Germline-derived CDR1 and CDR2 are SGHRS and YFSETQ. CDR3 sequence (DNA): TGCGCCAGCAGCTTGGCGGGGGGGTCTGGAAACACCATATATTTT. Translation: CASSLAGGSGNTIYF.

The rearrangement uses TRBV6-2 or TRBV6-3 and TRBJ1-5; D might be TRBD1 (6 bases). The germline CDR1 and CDR2 sequences are MNHEY and SVGEGT. Trimming took off 6 bases at V and 0 bases at J, with 15 bases between the two ends. The CDR3 is 16 amino acids. The CDR3: CASRPSYRDSNQPQHF. Here the CDR3 DNA reads TGTGCCAGCAGGCCTTCCTACAGGGATAGCAATCAGCCCCAGCATTTT.

This clone occurred a few times. Other DNA variants within this sample encode the same CDR3. The chain couples TRBV9 to TRBJ2-7, with 11 bases matching TRBD2. Germline V gene data show CDR1 as SGDLS and CDR2 as YYNGEE. The CDR3 spans 14 residues. V lost 3 bases and J lost 2; bases outside the gene matches: 1. The CDR3 reads CASSAGLAAYEQYF. The CDR3 region has the DNA TGTGCCAGCAGCGCGGGACTAGCGGCCTACGAGCAGTACTTC.

The chain combines TRBV3-1 (or the pseudogene TRBV3-2) with TRBJ2-3, with D possibly matching TRBD2 (7 bases). Germline assignment: CDR1 LGHDT and CDR2 YNNKEL (reference sequence). The CDR3 has 15 residues. V shed 0 bases and J shed 8 bases, with 15 bases lying between them. CDR3 loop: CASSQEGGAPTTQYF. In nucleotides, the CDR3 is TGTGCCAGCAGCCAAGAAGGGGGGGCCCCAACTACGCAGTATTTT.

This clone has a single count. This chain connects TRBV18 to TRBJ2-1, with 9 nucleotides matching TRBD2. The germline V gene encodes CDR1 KGHSH and CDR2 LQKENI. With V trimmed by 0 bases and J by 7 bases, 4 bases remained unmatched. The CDR3 extends over 15 amino acids. DNA of the CDR3: TGTGCCAGCTCACCACCGCAGCGGGAGGTTAATGAGCAGTTCTTC. Translated, it gives CASSPPQREVNEQFF.

V gene TRBV9 combines with J gene TRBJ2-3; 8 bases map to TRBD1. V lost 0 bases and J lost 8; bases outside the gene matches: 17. This CDR3 is 18 amino acids long. Germline loops: CDR1 SGDLS, CDR2 YYNGEE. CDR3 sequence (DNA): TGTGCCAGCAGCGTAGGTGGACAGGGATCGGCGTCTGTTGGTACGCAGTATTTT. This encodes CASSVGGQGSASVGTQYF.

V is TRBV9 and J is TRBJ2-1; tentative D call: TRBD2 (6 bases). Germline-derived CDR1 and CDR2 are SGDLS and YYNGEE. V was clipped by 0 bases and J by 4 bases, with 11 bases between them. The CDR3 consists of 15 residues. CDR3 nucleotides: TGTGCCAGCAGCGTAGACGGGACTGGATACAATGAGCAGTTCTTC. Amino acids: CASSVDGTGYNEQFF.

The chain links TRBV28 to TRBJ1-6; D uncertain. This CDR3 has 15 residues. Trimming shortened V by 2 bases and J by 7 bases, and 12 bases separated the two germline ends. Germline values: CDR1 MDHEN, CDR2 SYDVKM. The chain's CDR3 is CASSLPRPSNSPLHF. The CDR3 coding sequence is TGTGCCAGCAGTTTACCGCGTCCCTCGAATTCACCCCTCCACTTT.

The chain uses TRBV5-5 and TRBJ1-4, with TRBD1 identical over 8 bases. The CDR3 is made up of 14 amino acids. Germline assignment: CDR1 SGHKS and CDR2 YYEKEE (reference sequence). The V segment lost 0 bases and the J segment 5 bases; nucleotides outside the gene matches: 0. The CDR3 DNA sequence: TGTGCCAGCAGCTTGGCAGGGGGCAATGAAAAACTGTTTTTT. Translated, it gives CASSLAGGNEKLFF.

This chain joins TRBV28 and TRBJ1-2; D gene uncertain. V was cut by 5 bases and J by 8 bases, with 9 bases left in between. CDR3 length equals 11 residues. Germline CDR1 MDHEN, CDR2 SYDVKM. In DNA, the CDR3 is TGTGCCAGCAGTCTCTCCTACGGCTACACCTTC. Translation: CASSLSYGYTF.

The genes are TRBV12-3 or TRBV12-4 and TRBJ1-4; D not certain. The CDR3 has 12 amino acids. Trimming cost V 1 base and J 6 bases, with 3 bases left between them. CDR3 nucleotides: TGTGCCAGCAGTTTAGGAGATGAAAAACTGTTTTTT. The encoded protein is CASSLGDEKLFF.

CDR3 amino acids: CASSILAGGPGEQFF. DNA for the CDR3: TGTGCCAGTAGTATACTGGCGGGAGGCCCAGGGGAGCAGTTCTTC. The rearrangement links TRBV19 to TRBJ2-1; 8 bases are a match to TRBD2. The CDR3 runs to 15 residues. The germline V gene encodes CDR1 LNHDA and CDR2 SQIVND (reference sequence). V trimming: 2 bases; J trimming: 10 bases; junction bases outside the gene matches: 10.

This chain joins TRBV6-4 and TRBJ1-2; no reliable D call. V shed 4 bases and J shed 8 bases, with 8 bases lying between them. There are 11 residues in the CDR3. Germline loops: CDR1 MRHNA, CDR2 SNTAGT. Written as DNA, the CDR3 is TGTGCCAGCAGTGTAAGTAGAGGCTACACCTTC. It translates to CASSVSRGYTF.

CDR3 sequence: CASRGGDSSYEQYF. The DNA for the CDR3 is TGTGCCAGCCGGGGGGGAGACAGTTCCTACGAGCAGTACTTC. The genes are TRBV18 and TRBJ2-7; TRBD2 aligns across 8 bases. CDR3 length: 14 residues. V shed 8 bases and J 1 base; nucleotides not matched to a gene: 7. The germline CDR1 and CDR2 sequences are KGHSH and LQKENI.

The gene calls are TRBV11-3 and TRBJ2-1; TRBD2 agrees at 8 bases. CDR3 size: 15 residues. Germline trimming cut 1 base from V and 5 bases from J; bases unmatched to any gene: 4. Per germline, CDR1 SGHNT and CDR2 YENEEA. Here the CDR3 reads CASSLAGGPHNEQFF. Written as DNA, the CDR3 is TGTGCCAGCAGCTTAGCGGGAGGGCCCCACAATGAGCAGTTCTTC. The variable domain in full, completed from reference TRBV11-3 and TRBJ2-1, reads EAGVVQSPRYKIIEKKQPVAFWCNPISGHNTLYWYLQNLGQGPELLIRYENEEAVDDSQLPKDRFSAERLKGVDSTLKIQPAELGDSAVYLCASSLAGGPHNEQFFGPGTRLTVL.

The V gene is TRBV7-9, the J gene TRBJ2-7; TRBD1 agrees at 9 bases. J gave up 4 bases and V 4 bases, and 11 bases lay outside the gene matches. The germline V gene encodes CDR1 SEHNR and CDR2 FQNEAQ (reference sequence). The CDR3 has 16 amino acids. The CDR3 DNA is TGTGCCAGCAGCTCCTCAACCGGGACAGGGTTTTACGAGCAGTACTTC. Its protein product is CASSSSTGTGFYEQYF.

The rearrangement links TRBV6-1 to TRBJ2-3, with TRBD2 identical over 10 bases. The CDR3 totals 17 residues. V was clipped by 4 bases and J by 2 bases; unmatched bases: 9. The germline V gene has CDR1 MNHNS and CDR2 SASEGT. The CDR3 region is CASSGLAGEWVTDTQYF. The CDR3 DNA reads TGTGCCAGCAGTGGGCTAGCGGGAGAGTGGGTCACAGATACGCAGTATTTT.